A single sample gave rise to the 3 T cell receptor beta chains below, sequenced in a study of monozygotic twins with inflammatory bowel disease. TCRdb re-analyzed the 5' RACE reads; it lists each CDR3 protein once, without DNA. The table lists about 450,000 distinct CDR3 sequences. Specimen: blood. These receptors all come from a human donor with ulcerative colitis or Crohn's disease, or a healthy co-twin of an affected twin (not recorded which).

The V and J genes are TRBV4-2 and TRBJ2-5. The CDR3 is 17 residues long. Per the germline V gene, CDR1 is LGHNA and CDR2 is YNFKEQ. CDR3 region: CASSPRYSTASQETQYF.

The CDR3 sequence is CASSPTQGAYEQYF. The rearrangement uses TRBV18 and TRBJ2-7; the D call of TRBD1 rests on TCRdb alone, since no DNA is present to check it. The CDR3 loop spans 14 amino acids. Germline values: CDR1 KGHSH, CDR2 LQKENI.

This chain joins TRBV7-8 and TRBJ1-1. Per germline, CDR1 SGHVS and CDR2 FQNEAQ. This CDR3 has 15 residues. The chain's CDR3 is CASSWREWGGTEAFF.